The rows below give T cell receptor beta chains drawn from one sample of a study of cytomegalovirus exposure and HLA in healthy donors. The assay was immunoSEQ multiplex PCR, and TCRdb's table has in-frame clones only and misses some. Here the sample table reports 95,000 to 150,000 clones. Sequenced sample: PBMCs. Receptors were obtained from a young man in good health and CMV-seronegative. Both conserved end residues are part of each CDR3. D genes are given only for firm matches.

TGTGCTAGTAGCGGGGGGGAGCTCCTCCGCCAGACCCAGTACTTC	CASSGGELLRQTQYF	TRBJ2-5	TRBV12-5	TRBD2
TGTGCCAGCAGTTATGGCAAAAGTAACTATGGCTACACCTTC	CASSYGKSNYGYTF	TRBJ1-2	TRBV28	.
TGTGCCACCAGCAGCGGAGCCCCCTCTGGGGCCAACGTCCTGACTTTC	CATSSGAPSGANVLTF	TRBJ2-6	TRBV15	.
TGTGCCAGCAGCTTAGAAGGGACAGGGATCCCCTACGAGCAGTACTTC	CASSLEGTGIPYEQYF	TRBJ2-7	TRBV11-2	TRBD1
TGTGCCAGCAGTTTACAGGGGAACTATGGCTACACCTTC	CASSLQGNYGYTF	TRBJ1-2	TRBV28	.
TGTGCCAGCCCCTTTTCGACTCGGAACATTCAGTACTTC	CASPFSTRNIQYF	TRBJ2-4	TRBV6-1	.
TGTGCCAGCATAAGGACACCTTCTACGCCCCAGCATTTT	CASIRTPSTPQHF	TRBJ1-5	TRBV28	.
TGTGCCAGCAGTTCCGGGACAAACGTCGTCTACGAGCAGTACTTC	CASSSGTNVVYEQYF	TRBJ2-7	TRBV6-5	.
TGTGCCAGCAGCCAAGAACGGTCCGGGTTGGGTGAAGCTTTCTTT	CASSQERSGLGEAFF	TRBJ1-1	TRBV14	.
TGTGCCAGCAGCTTAAAGGGGAGGGGCACTGAAGCTTTCTTT	CASSLKGRGTEAFF	TRBJ1-1	TRBV7-8	.
TGTGCCAGCAGCTGGGAGAGGGCCTGGTTCTTT	CASSWERAWFF	TRBJ1-1	TRBV27	.
TGTGCCAGCAGTCCACACGGGGGAGGGACGCAGTATTTT	CASSPHGGGTQYF	TRBJ2-3	TRBV6-5	TRBD2
TGTGCCAGCACCAAACGAGGGGGACAGGGTATGGTCGCCTACGAGCAGTACTTC	CASTKRGGQGMVAYEQYF	TRBJ2-7	TRBV2	TRBD1
.	CASSFGQGAPYF	TRBJ2-7	TRBV6-5	.